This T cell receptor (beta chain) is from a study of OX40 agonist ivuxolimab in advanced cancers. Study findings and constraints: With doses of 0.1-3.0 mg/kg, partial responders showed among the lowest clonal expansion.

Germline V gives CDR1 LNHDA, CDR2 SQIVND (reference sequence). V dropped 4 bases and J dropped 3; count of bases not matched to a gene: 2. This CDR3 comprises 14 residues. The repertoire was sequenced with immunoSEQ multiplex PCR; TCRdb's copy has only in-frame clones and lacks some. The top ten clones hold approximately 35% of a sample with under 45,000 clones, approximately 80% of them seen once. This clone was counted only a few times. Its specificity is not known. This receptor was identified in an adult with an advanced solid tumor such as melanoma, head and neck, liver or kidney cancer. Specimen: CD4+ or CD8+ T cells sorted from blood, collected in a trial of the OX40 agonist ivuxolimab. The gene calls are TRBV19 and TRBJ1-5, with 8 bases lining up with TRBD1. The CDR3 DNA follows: TGTGCCAGTAGTACACAGGGGGACAATCAGCCCCAGCATTTT. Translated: CASSTQGDNQPQHF.